A selection of T cell receptor beta chains follows, all from one sample in a study of blood T cells in healthy people across ages. TCRdb itself ran the 5' RACE reads through MiXCR, one entry per CDR3 protein. The sample lists 650,000 to 1,000,000 distinct CDR3 sequences, 36% occurring once. Sequenced material: blood. These receptors came from a man between 18 and 35 years old in good health. CDR3s include the opening cysteine and the closing phenylalanine or tryptophan. Fields, in order: V gene, CDR3 length, J gene, clone size, D gene, CDR3 DNA, CDR3 protein. D genes are given only for firm matches. Where a row states a size, it is once, few, many or the class of an expanded clone; other rows omit it.

>TRBV4-1|14|TRBJ1-5|many|.
TGTGCCAGCTCACCTACTGGGGTAAATCAGCCCCAGCATTTT
CASSPTGVNQPQHF
>TRBV5-1|16|TRBJ2-3|once|TRBD2
TGCGCCAGCGCCGATGGGACTAGCAGCCTCACAGATACGCAGTATTTT
CASADGTSSLTDTQYF
>TRBV4-3|16|TRBJ1-2|.|.
TGCGCCAGCAGCCAAGATCGCGACATATCCCCGGATGGCTACACCTTC
CASSQDRDISPDGYTF
>TRBV20-1|11|TRBJ2-7|.|.
TGCAGTGCCAACCCCACGGGCGAGCAGTACTTC
CSANPTGEQYF
>TRBV5-1|16|TRBJ1-6|.|.
TGCGCCAGCAGCTTGTCCGGGAAGGTCACCAATTCACCCCCCCACTTT
CASSLSGKVTNSPPHF
>TRBV4-1|14|TRBJ2-4|.|.
TGCGCCAGCAGTTCAATATTGGGGGACAATGAGCAGTACTTC
CASSSILGDNEQYF
>TRBV7-3|19|TRBJ1-6|many|.
TGTGCCAGCAGCCGTCACTTACACCAACCCGTCTTCTATAATTCACCCCTCCACTTT
CASSRHLHQPVFYNSPLHF
>TRBV9|14|TRBJ2-1|few|TRBD2
TGTGCCAGCAGCGATAGCGGGGTATCCTACGAGCAGTTCTTC
CASSDSGVSYEQFF
>TRBV25-1|14|TRBJ2-1|.|.
TGTGCCAGCAGTGGGACTCTTGCCTACAATGAGCAGTTCTTC
CASSGTLAYNEQFF
>TRBV12-3/TRBV12-4|15|TRBJ2-7|.|TRBD2
TGTGCCAGCAGTCCCATTAGCGGGGGCTACAATGAGCAGTACTTC
CASSPISGGYNEQYF
>TRBV7-3|15|TRBJ2-1|few|TRBD2
TGTGCCAGCAGTCTCACGTCAGCGGGGAAGGGTGAGCAGTTCTTC
CASSLTSAGKGEQFF
>TRBV19|13|TRBJ2-5|.|TRBD1
TGTGCCAGTAGAAGACAGGGGCGAAATGAGCAGTACTTC
CASRRQGRNEQYF
>TRBV29-1|13|TRBJ2-7|few|TRBD2
TGCAGCGCATCCCCCTGGGGGGGTAACGAGCAGTACTTC
CSASPWGGNEQYF
>TRBV5-5|15|TRBJ2-7|few|.
TGTGCCAGCAGCTTGGCCGGGGCGTTGCTGTACGAGCAGTACTTC
CASSLAGALLYEQYF
>TRBV5-1|15|TRBJ2-7|many|TRBD1
TGCGCCAGCAGCGAGGGACAGGGTAATCTCTACGAGCAGTACTTC
CASSEGQGNLYEQYF
>TRBV7-2|14|TRBJ1-1|.|.
TGTGCCAGCATCCCCGGGACTTCTAACACTGAAGCTTTCTTT
CASIPGTSNTEAFF
>TRBV6-5|17|TRBJ1-1|.|TRBD1
TGTGCCAGCAGTTATGAACAGGGGGGCTACATGAACACTGAAGCTTTCTTT
CASSYEQGGYMNTEAFF
>TRBV7-2|13|TRBJ1-4|many|.
TGTGCCAGCAGCTTGTTTACTAGTGAAAAACTGTTTTTT
CASSLFTSEKLFF
>TRBV6-1|13|TRBJ2-2|few|.
TGTGCCAGCAGTGAAGGTCTAATCGGGGAGCTGTTTTTT
CASSEGLIGELFF
>TRBV4-1|17|TRBJ1-5|few|TRBD1
TGCGCCAGCAGCCAAGGGACAGGAGCTTATAGCAATCAGCCCCAGCATTTT
CASSQGTGAYSNQPQHF
>TRBV6-2/TRBV6-3|15|TRBJ2-1|few|.
TGTGCCAGCAGTTCCCCCCAGGGGTCTTCCAATGAGCAGTTCTTC
CASSSPQGSSNEQFF
>TRBV5-6|15|TRBJ2-5|.|TRBD1
TGTGCCAGCAGGTCAGCCGGGACAGGGAGGGATGAGCAGTACTTC
CASRSAGTGRDEQYF
>TRBV5-1|14|TRBJ1-1|few|TRBD1
TGCGCCAGCAGCTTCGGTAGGGGGCACACTGAAGCTTTCTTT
CASSFGRGHTEAFF
>TRBV7-2|18|TRBJ2-5|once|TRBD2
TGTGCCAGCAGCTTAGCCCTGGGACTAGCGGGAGGAGAAGAGACCCAGTACTTC
CASSLALGLAGGEETQYF
>TRBV5-1|15|TRBJ2-5|once|TRBD2
TGCGCCAGCAGCTCGCTGGGACTAGCACAAGAGACCCAGTACTTC
CASSSLGLAQETQYF
>TRBV20-1|11|TRBJ2-7|.|.
TGCAGTGCTAGTCCCGATAATGAGCAGTACTTC
CSASPDNEQYF
>TRBV4-1|16|TRBJ2-3|.|TRBD2
TGCGCCAGCAGCCCATCCCCGGCTAGCGGGACAGATACGCAGTATTTT
CASSPSPASGTDTQYF
>TRBV5-1|16|TRBJ2-3|few|TRBD2
TGCGCCAGCAGCTCGGAGACTAGCGGGGGAACAGATACGCAGTATTTT
CASSSETSGGTDTQYF
>TRBV5-6|17|TRBJ1-1|few|TRBD1
TGTGCCAGCAGCTTTTTTAGGGGACAGCGTATGAACACTGAAGCTTTCTTT
CASSFFRGQRMNTEAFF
>TRBV29-1|13|TRBJ2-1|few|.
TGCAGCGTAGCCGCGGACGGCTACAATGAGCAGTTCTTC
CSVAADGYNEQFF
>TRBV29-1|14|TRBJ2-3|few|.
TGCAGCGTTGAGAGCGTATCTAGCACAGATACGCAGTATTTT
CSVESVSSTDTQYF
>TRBV20-1|14|TRBJ2-3|many|.
TGCAGTGCTAGAGGCACTTCACGCACAGATACGCAGTATTTT
CSARGTSRTDTQYF
>TRBV7-3|16|TRBJ1-5|.|TRBD1
TGTGCCAGCAGCTTACACCGACAGGGTAACAATCAGCCCCAGCATTTT
CASSLHRQGNNQPQHF
>TRBV2|15|TRBJ1-3|.|.
TGTGCCAGCAGTTTGGACAGAGGCAGACGAAACACCATATATTTT
CASSLDRGRRNTIYF
>TRBV12-3/TRBV12-4|15|TRBJ2-3|few|TRBD2
TGTGCCAGCAGCCCCTACGGGGGGGCTGGAGATACGCAGTATTTT
CASSPYGGAGDTQYF
>TRBV12-3/TRBV12-4|14|TRBJ1-1|.|.
TGTGCCAGCAGTTTATCTGGCAGGGCCACTGAAGCTTTCTTT
CASSLSGRATEAFF
>TRBV20-1|13|TRBJ2-1|many|.
TGCAGTGCCCCGGCTACCTCCTACAATGAACAGTTCTTC
CSAPATSYNEQFF
>TRBV12-3/TRBV12-4|13|TRBJ2-7|few|.
TGTGCCAGCAGTCCCAATGGGGGGTACGAGCAGTACTTC
CASSPNGGYEQYF
>TRBV3-1|14|TRBJ1-1|.|TRBD1
TGTGCCAGCAGCCAACTCAGGGGGAACACTGGAGCTTTCTTT
CASSQLRGNTGAFF
>TRBV7-2|12|TRBJ2-3|many|.
TGCGCCAGCAGCTTAACATCAGATACGCAGTATTTT
CASSLTSDTQYF
>TRBV4-1|20|TRBJ2-5|.|.
TGCGCCAGCAGCCAAGACATCCCTTCCGGGACACTCCGCCCCCAAGAGACCCAGTACTTC
CASSQDIPSGTLRPQETQYF
>TRBV12-3/TRBV12-4|14|TRBJ2-2|.|.
TGTGCCAGCACCCAACAGGGAAACACCGGGGAGCTGTTTTTT
CASTQQGNTGELFF
>TRBV5-1|14|TRBJ1-1|.|.
TGCGCCAGCAGCGTACAGGGCGGGAACACTGAAGCTTTCTTT
CASSVQGGNTEAFF
>TRBV12-3/TRBV12-4|15|TRBJ1-5|.|TRBD1
TGTGCCAGCATCGCCGAGACAGGGGTCACTCAGCCCCAGCATTTT
CASIAETGVTQPQHF
>TRBV6-8|16|TRBJ2-3|.|TRBD2
TGTGCCAGCAGTTACACCGTAGCGGGGGCATATGGGACGCAGTATTTT
CASSYTVAGAYGTQYF
>TRBV24-1|13|TRBJ2-3|few|.
TGTGCCACCAGTGATCCAGACACAGATACGCAGTATTTT
CATSDPDTDTQYF
>TRBV20-1|15|TRBJ2-1|many|TRBD2
TGCAGTGCTAGATCGACTAGCGGGGCCTACAATGAGCAGTTCTTC
CSARSTSGAYNEQFF
>TRBV10-3|15|TRBJ2-5|few|TRBD1
TGTGCCATCACCTTGGAGGACAGGGGTTACAATGAGCAGTACTTC
CAITLEDRGYNEQYF
>TRBV12-3/TRBV12-4|15|TRBJ1-2|.|.
TGTGCCAGCAGTTTATGGGGGAGAGCTAACTATGGCTACACCTTC
CASSLWGRANYGYTF
>TRBV29-1|14|TRBJ1-2|many|.
TGCAGCGTTGAGAATGAGGTCAGGGAGGGTGGCTACACCTTC
CSVENEVREGGYTF
>TRBV18|15|TRBJ2-5|.|.
TGTGCCAGCTCAGTCAACACGGGCCTCCAAGAGACCCAGTACTTC
CASSVNTGLQETQYF
>TRBV2|13|TRBJ1-6|few|.
TGTGCCAGCAGCGGGGACACCAATTCACCCCTCCACTTT
CASSGDTNSPLHF
>TRBV28|15|TRBJ2-3|.|TRBD2
TGTGCCAGCAGTTTCCCAGCGGGGGGCACAGATACGCAGTATTTT
CASSFPAGGTDTQYF
>TRBV29-1|13|TRBJ2-5|many|.
TGCAGCGTTGTACCCCGGTACCAAGAGACCCAGTACTTC
CSVVPRYQETQYF
>TRBV4-1|13|TRBJ1-2|.|.
TGCGCCAGCAGCCCGCGACAGTTCTATGGCTACACCTTC
CASSPRQFYGYTF
>TRBV15|15|TRBJ2-7|medium-sized|.
TGTGCCACCAGCAAGGACGGGGCGAGCTCCTACGAGCAGTACTTC
CATSKDGASSYEQYF
>TRBV4-1|13|TRBJ1-1|.|.
TGCGCCAGCAGCCAGCACGGGAACACTGAAGCTTTCTTT
CASSQHGNTEAFF
>TRBV7-3|15|TRBJ2-1|.|.
TGTGCCAGCAGCTCAGTGGGGGACTCCTACAATGAGCAGTTCTTC
CASSSVGDSYNEQFF
>TRBV20-1|14|TRBJ2-7|.|.
TGCAGTGCCTCGGGACCCCCGGGCTCCTACGAGCAGTACTTC
CSASGPPGSYEQYF